The 14 T cell receptor beta chains in this list originate from one sample, sequenced in a study of blood T cells in healthy people across ages. Primers used in a second PCR of roughly 6 to 12 cycles were a sample-barcoded 5' primer and a J-beta primer mix. TCRdb fed the 5' RACE reads into MiXCR, producing one record per CDR3 protein. The sample consists of over 600,000 distinct CDR3 sequences, around 50% of them appearing once. Sample: blood. These receptors came from a man aged 80 or over in good health.

This clonotype was counted a few times. This sequence joins TRBV30 and TRBJ2-3; 12 bases fit TRBD2. This CDR3 comprises 16 residues. Germline-derived CDR1 and CDR2 are GTSNPN and SVGIG (reference sequence). Trimming took 8 bases from V and 0 from J; bases not matched to a gene: 9. The CDR3 DNA is TGTGCCGGCATCCCCGGACTAGCGGGGAGCACAGATACGCAGTATTTT. This sequence encodes CAGIPGLAGSTDTQYF.

This clonotype was counted a few times. This rearrangement joins TRBV7-3 to TRBJ2-1; no firm D call. CDR3 size: 13 residues. The V and J ends lost 3 bases and 13 bases respectively, with 16 bases between them. Germline CDR1 and CDR2: SGHTA and FQGTGA. The CDR3 DNA sequence: TGTGCCAGCAGCTTTCGGCGGAGAGAGACCCAGTTCTTC. Amino acids: CASSFRRRETQFF.

J is TRBJ2-3 and V is TRBV6-2 or TRBV6-3, with D hard to call. CDR1 and CDR2 from the germline V gene are MNHEY and SVGEGT. V dropped 2 bases and J dropped 0 bases, with 9 bases sitting between them. The CDR3 sequence is 15 residues long. This chain's CDR3 is CASSYVGTSTDTQYF. CDR3 coding DNA: TGTGCCAGCAGTTACGTGGGAACTAGCACAGATACGCAGTATTTT.

This clonotype turned up a few times. The V call is TRBV9, the J call TRBJ2-1; 9 bases agree with TRBD2. Germline lookup yields CDR1 SGDLS and CDR2 YYNGEE. Unmatched junction bases numbered 14, after V lost 4 bases and J lost 6 bases. This CDR3 is 17 amino acids long. CDR3 nucleotides: TGTGCCAGCAGCTCCCCGACCGGGACTAGCCTTCTCAATGAGCAGTTCTTC. Its translation is CASSSPTGTSLLNEQFF.

The chain carries TRBV7-2 and TRBJ2-6; 8 positions match TRBD1. Trimming cost V 4 bases and J 2 bases; bases outside gene matches: 4. Germline CDR1 and CDR2: SGHTA and FQGNSA. CDR3 length: 16 amino acids. CDR3 in DNA: TGTGCCAGCAGCTCACTACAGGGGGCTGGGGCCAACGTCCTGACTTTC. Translating gives CASSSLQGAGANVLTF.

The V gene is TRBV7-3, the J gene TRBJ2-7; D perhaps matches TRBD2 (5 bases). The CDR3 extends over 15 amino acids. V was cut by 4 bases and J by 7 bases, with 20 bases left in between. Germline-derived CDR1 and CDR2 are SGHTA and FQGTGA. CDR3 in DNA: TGTGCCAGCAGCTCCCCGCGGTCCCACGGGGAAGAGCAGTACTTC. Amino acid sequence: CASSSPRSHGEEQYF. Full variable domain (rest looked up from reference TRBV7-3 and TRBJ2-7): GAGVSQTPSNKVTEKGKYVELRCDPISGHTALYWYRQSLGQGPEFLIYFQGTGAADDSGLPNDRFFAVRPEGSVSTLKIQRTERGDSAVYLCASSSPRSHGEEQYFGPGTRLTVT.

V and J are TRBV27 and TRBJ2-2, with 14 bases matching TRBD2. This CDR3 contains 18 residues. V dropped 3 bases and J dropped 6; count of bases not matched to a gene: 9. Germline assignment: CDR1 MNHEY and CDR2 SMNVEV (reference sequence). The DNA for the CDR3 is TGTGCCAGCAGTTTTAAGTCCCGACTAGCGGGAGGGGCCGGGGAGCTGTTTTTT. This sequence encodes CASSFKSRLAGGAGELFF.

The chain links TRBV7-3 to TRBJ2-7; possible D gene TRBD2, 6 bases. Deletions cut 5 bases from V and 0 bases from J, with 23 bases between. There are 18 residues in the CDR3. CDR1 and CDR2 (germline): SGHTA, FQGTGA. The CDR3: CASSPEGVAAHPSYEQYF. In DNA form, the CDR3 reads TGTGCCAGCAGCCCCGAGGGAGTAGCGGCCCATCCCTCCTACGAGCAGTACTTC.

A remark on this clonotype: Mismatch with germline at one junction end may stem from a read error. The V gene is TRBV11-2, the J gene TRBJ2-1; 10 bases map to TRBD2. CDR1 SGHAT and CDR2 FQNNGV come from the germline V gene. This CDR3 is built from 15 residues. The CDR3 spells CASSLGLAGDKEQFF. CDR3 in DNA: TGTGCCAGCAGCTTAGGTCTAGCGGGGGACAAGGAGCAGTTCTTC.

This clonotype was detected only once. The chain is built from TRBV2 and TRBJ2-7, with TRBD2 matching 8 bases. Germline-derived CDR1 and CDR2 are SNHLY and FYNNEI. The J segment lost 1 base and the V segment lost 7 bases, leaving 9 bases of the junction unmatched. The CDR3 totals 15 residues. The CDR3 loop reads CASIEDAGGSYEQYF. DNA of the CDR3: TGTGCCAGCATTGAGGACGCGGGGGGTTCCTACGAGCAGTACTTC.

As for this clonotype: At one boundary the junction diverges from the germline segment, which might be a read error. The CDR3 loop is CASSLGGLAGQGTQYF. CDR3 bases: TGTGCCAGCAGCTTAGGGGGTCTAGCGGGTCAAGGGACCCAGTACTTC. V usage is TRBV7-2 and J usage is TRBJ2-5; 8 bases are a match to TRBD2. CDR1 SGHTA and CDR2 FQGNSA come from the germline V gene. The CDR3 contains 16 residues.

The rearrangement links TRBV6-5 to TRBJ2-5; D is unclear. There are 15 residues in the CDR3. V was cut by 5 bases and J by 1 base, with 14 bases left in between. From germline, CDR1 is MNHEY and CDR2 SVGAGI. The CDR3 DNA follows: TGTGCCAGCAGTCACGATAGAAAGACCCAAGAGACCCAGTACTTC. Its protein product is CASSHDRKTQETQYF.

The V gene is TRBV9, the J gene TRBJ2-2; no definite D call. The CDR3 is 12 residues long. V lost 0 bases, J lost 4 bases, and 1 base lay in between. Per the germline V gene, CDR1 is SGDLS and CDR2 is YYNGEE. The CDR3 loop reads CASSVATGELFF. For the CDR3, the DNA is TGTGCCAGCAGCGTAGCCACCGGGGAGCTGTTTTTT. Combining the CDR3 with reference TRBV9 and TRBJ2-2 gives the whole variable domain DSGVTQTPKHLITATGQRVTLRCSPRSGDLSVYWYQQSLDQGLQFLIQYYNGEERAKGNILERFSAQQFPDLHSELNLSSLELGDSALYFCASSVATGELFFGEGSRLTVL.

The rearrangement links TRBV11-3 to TRBJ2-1, with a tentative D call TRBD2 (7 bases). The germline V and J ends were trimmed by 8 bases and 8 bases, with 19 bases remaining between them. Germline values: CDR1 SGHNT, CDR2 YENEEA. The CDR3 runs to 14 residues. CDR3 nucleotide sequence: TGTGCCAGCGCGGGGGCTAGCGGTCCCGATGAGCAGTTCTTC. Amino acids: CASAGASGPDEQFF.